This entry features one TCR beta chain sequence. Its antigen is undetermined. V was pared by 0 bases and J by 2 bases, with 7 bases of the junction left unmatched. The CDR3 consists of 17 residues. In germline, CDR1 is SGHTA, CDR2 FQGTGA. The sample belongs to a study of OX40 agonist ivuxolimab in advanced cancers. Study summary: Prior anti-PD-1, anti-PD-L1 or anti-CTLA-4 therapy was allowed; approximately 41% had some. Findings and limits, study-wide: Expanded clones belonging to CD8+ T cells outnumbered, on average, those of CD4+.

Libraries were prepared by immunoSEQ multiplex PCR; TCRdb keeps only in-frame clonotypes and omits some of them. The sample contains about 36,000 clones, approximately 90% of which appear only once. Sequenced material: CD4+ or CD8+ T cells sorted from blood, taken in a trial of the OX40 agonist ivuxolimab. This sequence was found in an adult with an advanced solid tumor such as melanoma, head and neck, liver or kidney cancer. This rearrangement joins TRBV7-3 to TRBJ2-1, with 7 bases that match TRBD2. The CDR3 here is CASSLTGGPGTYNEQFF. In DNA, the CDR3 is TGTGCCAGCAGCTTAACGGGAGGGCCCGGTACCTACAATGAGCAGTTCTTC. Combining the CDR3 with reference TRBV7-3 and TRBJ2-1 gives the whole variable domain GAGVSQTPSNKVTEKGKYVELRCDPISGHTALYWYRQSLGQGPEFLIYFQGTGAADDSGLPNDRFFAVRPEGSVSTLKIQRTERGDSAVYLCASSLTGGPGTYNEQFFGPGTRLTVL.